These 3 T cell receptor beta chains originate from one sample sequenced in a study of T cell repertoires in cytomegalovirus infection. Their target antigens are unknown. From the reads, TCRdb called clonotypes with MiXCR, one entry per CDR3 protein. The data show just over 450,000 distinct CDR3 sequences, with roughly 46% seen just once and about 41% held by the top ten. Specimen: cultured PBMCs, collected from culture after CMV antigen stimulation. The receptors stem from a human donor in good health (CMV status not recorded). Some clones in this sample may be carry-over from other donors' samples.

This rearrangement joins TRBV4-2 to TRBJ2-5, with TRBD1 matching over 8 bases. Trimming at V came to 0 bases and at J to 2 bases, leaving 2 bases not matched to a gene. The CDR3 runs 15 residues. Germline CDR1 LGHNA, CDR2 YNFKEQ. The DNA of the CDR3 is TGTGCCAGCAGCCAAGAAAGGACAGGGCAAGAGACCCAGTACTTC. Translation gives CASSQERTGQETQYF.

The V gene is TRBV5-4, the J gene TRBJ1-4, with D maybe TRBD1 (5 bases). Trimming shortened V by 2 bases and J by 8 bases, and 13 bases separated the two germline ends. Germline V gene lookup returns CDR1 SGHNT and CDR2 YYREEE (reference sequence). This CDR3 contains 14 residues. The CDR3 loop is CASSFGGVGEKLFF. The CDR3 nucleotides read TGTGCCAGCAGCTTCGGGGGGGTAGGAGAAAAACTGTTTTTT.

This clonotype was seen more than once but under ten times. The chain recombines TRBV25-1 with TRBJ2-7, with D maybe TRBD2 (6 bases). The V end was cut by 1 base, the J end by 2 bases, with 12 bases between. The CDR3 loop spans 15 amino acids. Germline CDR1 MGHDK, CDR2 SYGVNS. The CDR3 is CASSESGTLTYEQYF. CDR3 bases: TGTGCCAGCAGTGAATCGGGGACTTTAACCTACGAGCAGTACTTC.